The sequence of this T cell receptor beta chain was determined in a study of shared clonotypes between healthy human individuals. CD4+ cell separation produced CD45RA+ naive and CD45RA-negative memory subsets. V lost 5 bases, J lost 4 bases, and 18 bases lay in between. This CDR3 is 15 amino acids long. The germline CDR1 and CDR2 sequences are SGHRS and YFSETQ. Libraries were prepared by immunoSEQ multiplex PCR; TCRdb keeps only in-frame clonotypes and omits some of them. The data hold about 960,000 clones, with over 75% observed a single time. This receptor was identified in a man younger than 30 in good health. Sequencing input: memory CD4+ T cells sorted from blood. Specified subset: CD45RA-negative fraction. The chain links TRBV5-1 to TRBJ1-2; weak D call: TRBD1 (6 bases). This chain's CDR3 is CASSMTTGSSYGYTF. CDR3 nucleotides: TGCGCCAGCAGTATGACGACAGGAAGTTCCTATGGCTACACCTTC. Full variable domain (remainder filled in from reference TRBV5-1 and TRBJ1-2): KAGVTQTPRYLIKTRGQQVTLSCSPISGHRSVSWYQQTPGQGLQFLFEYFSETQRNKGNFPGRFSGRQFSNSRSEMNVSTLELGDSALYLCASSMTTGSSYGYTFGSGTRLTVV.